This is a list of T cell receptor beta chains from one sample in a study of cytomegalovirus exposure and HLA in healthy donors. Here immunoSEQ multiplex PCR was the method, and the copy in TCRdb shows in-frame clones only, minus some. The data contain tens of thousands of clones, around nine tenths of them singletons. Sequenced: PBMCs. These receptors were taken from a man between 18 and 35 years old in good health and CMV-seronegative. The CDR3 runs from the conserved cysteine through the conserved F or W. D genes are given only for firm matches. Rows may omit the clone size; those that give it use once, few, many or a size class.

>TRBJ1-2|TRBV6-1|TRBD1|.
CASSEQGQGVYGYTF
TGTGCCAGCAGTGAACAGGGACAGGGGGTCTATGGCTACACCTTC
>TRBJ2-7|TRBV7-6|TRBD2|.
CASSLRTSGSEQYF
TGTGCCAGCAGCTTAAGGACTAGCGGGAGTGAGCAGTACTTC
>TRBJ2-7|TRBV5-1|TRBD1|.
CASSLAGGLYEQYF
TGCGCCAGCAGCTTGGCAGGGGGCCTCTACGAGCAGTACTTC
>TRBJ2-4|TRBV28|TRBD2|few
CASRTLAAPGRNIQYF
TGTGCCAGCAGAACTCTAGCGGCCCCCGGGAGGAACATTCAGTACTTC
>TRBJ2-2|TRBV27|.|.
CASSLNGGTNTGELFF
TGTGCCAGCAGTTTAAATGGGGGGACCAACACCGGGGAGCTGTTTTTT
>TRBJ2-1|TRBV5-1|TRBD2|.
CASSSRTSGDTYNEQFF
TGCGCCAGCAGCTCGAGGACTAGCGGAGATACTTACAATGAGCAGTTCTTC
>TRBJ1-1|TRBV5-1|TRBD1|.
CASSLAGQISNTEAFF
TGCGCCAGCAGCTTGGCGGGACAGATATCGAACACTGAAGCTTTCTTT
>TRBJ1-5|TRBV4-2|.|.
CASSQEGEVYQPQHF
TGTGCCAGCAGCCAAGAGGGGGAGGTGTATCAGCCCCAGCATTTT
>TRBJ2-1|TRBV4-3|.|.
CASSQGWGQDNEQFF
TGCGCCAGCAGCCAAGGATGGGGACAAGACAATGAGCAGTTCTTC
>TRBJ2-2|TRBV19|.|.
CASKSFGIKGTGELFF
TGTGCCAGTAAGAGCTTCGGGATCAAAGGGACCGGGGAGCTGTTTTTT
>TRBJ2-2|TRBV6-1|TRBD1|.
CASREPTGGAPGKLFF
TGTGCCAGCAGAGAACCGACAGGGGGCGCCCCCGGGAAGCTGTTTTTT
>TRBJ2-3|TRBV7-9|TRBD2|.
CASSLMRLAGGPRDTQYF
TGTGCCAGCAGCTTAATGAGACTAGCGGGAGGGCCGAGAGATACGCAGTATTTT
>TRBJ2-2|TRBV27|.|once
CASSFRAGELFF
TGTGCCAGCAGTTTCCGGGCCGGGGAGCTGTTTTTT
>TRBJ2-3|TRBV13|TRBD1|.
CASSLGVGQGADTQYF
TGTGCCAGCAGCTTAGGTGTGGGACAGGGGGCAGATACGCAGTATTTT
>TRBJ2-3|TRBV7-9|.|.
CASSSGTDTQYF
TGTGCCAGCAGCTCGGGGACAGATACGCAGTATTTT
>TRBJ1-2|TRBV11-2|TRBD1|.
CASSSLTGTVQTNYGYTF
TGTGCCAGCAGCTCACTTACCGGGACAGTCCAAACTAACTATGGCTACACCTTC
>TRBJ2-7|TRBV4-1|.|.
CASSQVYRVEAYEQYF
TGCGCCAGCAGCCAAGTATACAGGGTAGAAGCCTACGAGCAGTACTTC
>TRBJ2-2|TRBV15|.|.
CATSRDPQGELFF
TGTGCCACCAGCAGAGATCCCCAAGGGGAGCTGTTTTTT
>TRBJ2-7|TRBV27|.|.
CASSPQGLTYEQYF
TGTGCCAGCAGCCCCCAGGGACTCACCTACGAGCAGTACTTC
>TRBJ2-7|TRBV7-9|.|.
CASSPGSRGGNEQYF
TGTGCCAGCAGCCCGGGGAGCAGGGGAGGGAACGAGCAGTACTTC
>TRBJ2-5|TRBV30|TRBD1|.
CAWSAGTGGEETQYF
TGTGCCTGGAGCGCAGGGACAGGGGGCGAAGAGACCCAGTACTTC
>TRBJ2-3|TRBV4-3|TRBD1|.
CASSQDTGEDTQYF
TGCGCCAGCAGCCAAGATACAGGGGAGGATACGCAGTATTTT
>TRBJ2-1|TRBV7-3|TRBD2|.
CASSLSGHEYSGLADEQFF
TGTGCCAGCAGCTTAAGTGGCCACGAGTATTCTGGACTAGCGGATGAGCAGTTCTTC
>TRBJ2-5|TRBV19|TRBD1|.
CASSRSGQGGETQYF
TGTGCCAGTAGCAGATCGGGACAGGGAGGAGAGACCCAGTACTTC
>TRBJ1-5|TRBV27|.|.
CASSLQGRGQPQHF
TGTGCCAGCAGTTTACAGGGAAGAGGTCAGCCCCAGCATTTT
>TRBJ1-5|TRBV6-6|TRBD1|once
CASSRDRGYSNQPQHF
TGTGCCAGCAGTCGGGACAGGGGGTATAGCAATCAGCCCCAGCATTTT
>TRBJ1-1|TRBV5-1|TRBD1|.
CASSLEIWAGGLTEAFF
TGCGCCAGCAGCTTGGAGATTTGGGCAGGGGGTTTGACTGAAGCTTTCTTT
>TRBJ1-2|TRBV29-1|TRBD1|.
CSVDLGQESYGYTF
TGCAGCGTTGATCTAGGACAGGAGAGCTATGGCTACACCTTC
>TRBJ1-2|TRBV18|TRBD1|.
CASSPDRGLYTF
TGTGCCAGCTCACCGGACAGGGGTCTCTACACCTTC
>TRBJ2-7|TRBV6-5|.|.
CASRTGQLGEQYF
TGTGCCAGCAGGACGGGACAATTGGGTGAGCAGTACTTC
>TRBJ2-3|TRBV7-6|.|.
CASSLSTGTLDTQYF
TGTGCCAGCAGCTTATCCACAGGGACCTTAGATACGCAGTATTTT
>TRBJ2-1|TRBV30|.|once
CAWTERSGAYNEQFF
TGTGCCTGGACGGAAAGGAGTGGAGCCTACAATGAGCAGTTCTTC
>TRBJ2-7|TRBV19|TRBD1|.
CASSFRQGSPYEQYF
TGTGCCAGTAGTTTCCGACAGGGGAGTCCCTACGAGCAGTACTTC